This T cell receptor beta chain comes out of a study of blood T cell repertoires in COVID-19. Study overall: The cDNA or gDNA used as material had been derived from T cells, B-cell-depleted T cells, or PBMCs.

Profiled with immunoSEQ multiplex PCR; TCRdb holds only in-frame clones, not every one. This sample has around 130,000 clones, with over 75% found just once. CDR3 length: 15 residues. With 4 bases clipped from V and 3 bases from J, the junction kept 6 bases outside the gene matches. Germline-derived CDR1 and CDR2 are SGDLS and YYNGEE. The source is an older woman with acute or convalescent COVID-19. Input material: peripheral blood. J is TRBJ2-5 and V is TRBV9; 10 nucleotides agree with TRBD2. CDR3 DNA: TGTGCCAGCAGCATGGGACTAGCGCCTAAAGAGACCCAGTACTTC. Protein sequence: CASSMGLAPKETQYF.